This paragraph reports one T cell receptor beta chain. The specificity of this receptor is unknown. This record belongs to a study of T cells expressing NK-cell markers (dated by TCRdb to about 2020). With respect to the entire study: TCR beta-chain repertoires were profiled in sorted CD3+CD56+NKG2C+, CD3+CD56+NKG2C- and CD3+CD56-NKG2C+ T-cell subsets from eight donors. Of the eight sequenced donors, seven were found to be HCMV-seropositive and one was found to be HCMV-seronegative. Illumina HiSeq 2000/2500, MiSeq or NextSeq was used to sequence libraries as 2 x 150 bp reads. Randomly selected healthy volunteers, three men and five women, were used as the eight sequenced donors.

Here is what the overall study found, with its caveats: Those dominant clonotypes were again the most abundant among CD3+CD56-NKG2C+ cells in a handful of donors, at roughly 25-65%. Whether the expanded NKG2C-expressing T cell clones were specific for HCMV antigens remained unclear. In about 6 donors, the dominant CD3+CD56+NKG2C+ clonotypes were found to rank among the top 10 CD8+ clonotypes and to make up about 1.0-7.0% of CD8+ T cells.

CDR1 SGHRS and CDR2 YFSETQ were looked up in the germline V gene. There are 16 amino acids in the CDR3, from cysteine to phenylalanine inclusive. DNA is not recorded here. The sequencer was an Illumina HiSeq 2000. 5'RACE template switching, by which a universal primer site and unique molecular identifiers were added, was used to make TCR beta cDNA libraries. cDNA synthesis was primed from the TCR beta constant segment and was followed by two successive PCR amplification steps. Per the authors' processing: MIGEC handled demultiplexing of the reads and grouping by UMI, while MiTCR was used to assemble and quantify clonotypes. To exclude erroneous sequences, only TCR cDNA sequences supported by at least two reads were retained. The tcR package was used for downstream repertoire analysis, with clonotypes matched between fractions based on CDR3 nucleotide sequence plus V segment. VDJmatch was used to annotate antigen specificity against VDJdb, with one amino acid substitution in CDR3 permitted. TCRdb reprocessed the reads and lists each CDR3 protein sequence as a single entry, with no DNA. These V and J calls are TCRdb output, not the study's own analysis. In this sample's table one finds about 550,000 distinct CDR3 sequences. The ten largest clones represent roughly 3.5% of the sample.

HCMV serostatus was determined by detecting HCMV-specific IgG in serum with a commercial ELISA kit. Peripheral blood mononuclear cells were isolated from blood by Ficoll density gradient centrifugation. The sequence is built from TRBV5-1 and TRBJ2-2; TCRdb lists TRBD2, though no DNA is available to test this call. The sequence came from a man aged 18 to 29 in good health. Donor details come from another sample of the same person, matched by shared clones. Sequences were obtained from blood T cells: a sorted CD56 or NKG2C T cell subset, CD4+ or CD8+ T cells, or bulk PBMC T cells (not recorded which). The CDR3 amino acid sequence is: CASSLMAGGLTGELFF. Joined to the reference TRBV5-1 and TRBJ2-2 proteins, this CDR3 gives the full variable domain: KAGVTQTPRYLIKTRGQQVTLSCSPISGHRSVSWYQQTPGQGLQFLFEYFSETQRNKGNFPGRFSGRQFSNSRSEMNVSTLELGDSALYLCASSLMAGGLTGELFFGEGSRLTVL.